Sequencing of this T cell receptor (beta chain) was carried out in a study of T-cell memory formation after mild COVID-19. General observations from the study: Shrinking CD4+ clones were chiefly CM and EM; CD8+ ones were chiefly EMRA.

This clonotype was seen a handful of times. What it recognizes is unknown. TCRdb re-analysed the 5' RACE reads in MiXCR, keeping a single row per CDR3 protein. The table includes about 270,000 distinct CDR3 sequences, over 15% detected once. CDR1 and CDR2 (germline): SEHNR, FQNEAQ (reference sequence). This CDR3 is 16 amino acids long. Trimming left V 5 bases short and J 8 bases short, with 21 bases between. The J gene is TRBJ1-4, the V gene TRBV7-9; D gene unclear. The specimen was PBMCs or a T cell subset sorted from them (not recorded which). The sequence derives from a man aged 18 to 30 who had mild COVID-19 (a few samples of this study predate the infection). Cell type and time point are not known. CDR3 sequence reads: CASSGSPGSLNEKLFF. The DNA for the CDR3 is TGTGCCAGCAGCGGGTCGCCGGGCAGCCTTAACGAAAAACTGTTTTTT.